This T cell receptor (beta chain) was found in a study of PD-1 blockade in mismatch repair-deficient tumors. Study details: Patients had approximately 11 mismatch repair-deficient cancer types and were previously treated and progressing. Findings of the study overall: Tumor-resident clones, often undetectable pretreatment in blood, expanded then contracted after pembrolizumab.

All patients were mismatch repair deficient, assessed by either PCR or immunohistochemistry. The TCR-sequenced patients were three responders to pembrolizumab. Points on this clone: Its antigen is not identified.

V was shortened by 2 bases and J by 5 bases, with 12 bases between the two germline ends. The CDR3 runs to 14 residues. The V gene's germline CDR1 is MNHEY and CDR2 SMNVEV (reference sequence). Clones were read by immunoSEQ multiplex PCR, and TCRdb kept only the in-frame ones, dropping some. Here the sample spans 20,000 to 25,000 clones, just under 85% being singletons. The gene calls are TRBV27 and TRBJ2-5; D is perhaps TRBD1 (5 bases). The sequence came from an adult with mismatch repair-deficient cancer. Sequencing was performed on peripheral blood, taken 2 weeks after starting pembrolizumab. The CDR3 DNA sequence: TGTGCCAGCAGTTTACTAGGATCAGGGGAGACCCAGTACTTC. Translating gives CASSLLGSGETQYF.